This T cell receptor (beta chain) was recorded in a study of cytomegalovirus exposure and HLA in healthy donors. The PCR employed 60 Vbeta primers together with 13 Jbeta primers. The protocol was immunoSEQ multiplex PCR, while the TCRdb copy is restricted to in-frame clones and leaves out a portion. The sample consists of 200,000 or so clones, roughly nine tenths of them appearing once. This CDR3 comprises 14 residues. CDR1 and CDR2 from the germline V gene are SGHDT and YYEEEE. Trimming pared 0 bases from V and 3 bases from J, leaving 9 bases between. At sampling all donors were nominally healthy, likely with unrecorded immune exposures. As to this clone: Its target is unknown.

Study-wide results and caveats: 87-base-pair reads could not separate some V segments, including TRBV6-2 and TRBV6-3. Accurate prediction of HLA-A and HLA-B alleles (for most subjects) was reportedly achieved from TCR beta sequences. Under 20,000 TCR beta sequences were associated with HLA alleles at 0.05 false discovery rate in a later analysis.

This sequence joins TRBV5-6 and TRBJ1-2; the D is unclear. The clonotype originates from a girl under three years old in good health and CMV-seronegative. The specimen sequenced was PBMCs. CDR3 sequence (DNA): TGTGCCAGCAGCTTGGGGGCAGAAGACTATGGCTACACCTTC. Translation gives CASSLGAEDYGYTF. Complete variable domain (other parts from reference TRBV5-6 and TRBJ1-2): DAGVTQSPTHLIKTRGQQVTLRCSPKSGHDTVSWYQQALGQGPQFIFQYYEEEERQRGNFPDRFSGHQFPNYSSELNVNALLLGDSALYLCASSLGAEDYGYTFGSGTRLTVV.